Detailed here is one TCR beta chain. Its antigen is unidentified. TCRdb's table, derived via immunoSEQ multiplex PCR, lists solely in-frame clones and lacks some. The repertoire holds 300,000 to 350,000 clones, with roughly 86% as singletons. V lost 0 bases to trimming and J lost 1 base, with 6 bases between them. Germline V gene sequence: CDR1 SGHTA, CDR2 FQGNSA. The CDR3 consists of 14 residues. These data belong to a study of cytomegalovirus exposure and HLA in healthy donors. Study information: The roughly 110 validation repertoires used the same platform as the 550 to 750 first-cohort repertoires, a later analysis reported.

Study-wide results and caveats: It was reportedly the case that the classifier diagnosed cytomegalovirus status with high specificity and sensitivity.

The clonotype originates from a man younger than 40 in good health and CMV-seronegative. The specimen was PBMCs. The chain recombines TRBV7-2 with TRBJ1-1; D uncertain. The CDR3 reads CASSLAGRNTEAFF. CDR3 DNA: TGTGCCAGCAGCTTAGCAGGGAGGAACACTGAAGCTTTCTTT. The variable domain in full, completed from reference TRBV7-2 and TRBJ1-1, reads GAGVSQSPSNKVTEKGKDVELRCDPISGHTALYWYRQSLGQGLEFLIYFQGNSAPDKSGLPSDRFSAERTGGSVSTLTIQRTQQEDSAVYLCASSLAGRNTEAFFGQGTRLTVV.